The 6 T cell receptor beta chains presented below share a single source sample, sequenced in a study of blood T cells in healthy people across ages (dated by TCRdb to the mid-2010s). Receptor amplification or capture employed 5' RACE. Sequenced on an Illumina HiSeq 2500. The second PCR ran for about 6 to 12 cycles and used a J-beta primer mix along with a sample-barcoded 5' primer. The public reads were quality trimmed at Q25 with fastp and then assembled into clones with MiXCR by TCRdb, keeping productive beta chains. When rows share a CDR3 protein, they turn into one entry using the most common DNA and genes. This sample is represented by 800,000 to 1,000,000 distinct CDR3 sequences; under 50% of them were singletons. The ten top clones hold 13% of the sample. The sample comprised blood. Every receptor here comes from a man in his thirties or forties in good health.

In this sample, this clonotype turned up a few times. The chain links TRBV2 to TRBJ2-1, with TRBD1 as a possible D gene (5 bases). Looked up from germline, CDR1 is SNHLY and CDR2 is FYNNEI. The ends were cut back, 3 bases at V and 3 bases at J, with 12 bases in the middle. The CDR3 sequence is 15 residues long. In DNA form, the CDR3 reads TGTGCCAGCAGTGAGGCTGACAGTATCTACAATGAGCAGTTCTTC. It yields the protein CASSEADSIYNEQFF.

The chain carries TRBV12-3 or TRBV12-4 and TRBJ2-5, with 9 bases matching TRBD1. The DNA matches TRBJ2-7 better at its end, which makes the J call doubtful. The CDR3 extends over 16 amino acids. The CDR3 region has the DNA TGTGCCAGCAGTTTATGGGGGGACAGGGCAAAACACGAGCAGTACTTC. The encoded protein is CASSLWGDRAKHEQYF.

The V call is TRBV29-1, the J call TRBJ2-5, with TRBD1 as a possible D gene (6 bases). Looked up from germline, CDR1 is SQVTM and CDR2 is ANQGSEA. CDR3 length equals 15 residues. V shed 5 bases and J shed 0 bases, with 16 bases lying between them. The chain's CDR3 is CSVLGQGPYQETQYF. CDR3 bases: TGCAGCGTTCTGGGTCAGGGGCCCTACCAAGAGACCCAGTACTTC.

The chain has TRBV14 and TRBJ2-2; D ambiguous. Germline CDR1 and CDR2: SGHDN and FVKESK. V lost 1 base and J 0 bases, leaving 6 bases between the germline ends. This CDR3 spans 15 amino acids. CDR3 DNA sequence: TGTGCCAGCAGCCAAGTAGCCGCGAACACCGGGGAGCTGTTTTTT. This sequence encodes CASSQVAANTGELFF.

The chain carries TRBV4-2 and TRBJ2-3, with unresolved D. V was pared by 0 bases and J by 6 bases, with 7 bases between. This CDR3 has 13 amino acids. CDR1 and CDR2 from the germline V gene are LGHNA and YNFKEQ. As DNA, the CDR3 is TGTGCCAGCAGCCAAGAATTTATGGATACGCAGTATTTT. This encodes CASSQEFMDTQYF.

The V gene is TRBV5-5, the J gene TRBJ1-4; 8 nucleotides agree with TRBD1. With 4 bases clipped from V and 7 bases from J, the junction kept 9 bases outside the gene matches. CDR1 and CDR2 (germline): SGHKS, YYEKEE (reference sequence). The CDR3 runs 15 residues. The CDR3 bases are TGTGCCAGCAGCCTGAACGACAGGGGAGGTGAAAAACTGTTTTTT. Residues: CASSLNDRGGEKLFF.